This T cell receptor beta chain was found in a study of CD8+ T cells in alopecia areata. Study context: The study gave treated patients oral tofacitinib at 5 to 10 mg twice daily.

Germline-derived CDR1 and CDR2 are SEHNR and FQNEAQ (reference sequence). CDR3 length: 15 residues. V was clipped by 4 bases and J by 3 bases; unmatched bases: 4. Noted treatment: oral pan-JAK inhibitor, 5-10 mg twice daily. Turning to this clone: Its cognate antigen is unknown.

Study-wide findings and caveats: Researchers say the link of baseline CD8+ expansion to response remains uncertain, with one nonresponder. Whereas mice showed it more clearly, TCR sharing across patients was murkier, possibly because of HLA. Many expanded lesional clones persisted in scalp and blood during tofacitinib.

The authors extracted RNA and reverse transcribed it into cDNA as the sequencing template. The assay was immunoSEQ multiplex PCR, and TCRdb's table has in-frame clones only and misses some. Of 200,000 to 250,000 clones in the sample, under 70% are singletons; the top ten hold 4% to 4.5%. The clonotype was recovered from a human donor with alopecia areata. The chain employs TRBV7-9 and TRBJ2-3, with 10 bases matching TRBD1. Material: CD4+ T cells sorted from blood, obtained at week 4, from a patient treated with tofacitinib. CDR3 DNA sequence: TGTGCCAGCAGCTCCGGGACAGGGGTTACAGATACGCAGTATTTT. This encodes CASSSGTGVTDTQYF.